A selection of T cell receptor beta chains follows, all from one sample in a study of cytomegalovirus exposure and HLA in healthy donors. Using immunoSEQ multiplex PCR, the repertoire was profiled, and TCRdb retains in-frame clones only, with some absent. The table has tens of thousands of clones, around 80% seen once; the top ten hold about 4.4%. The material sequenced was PBMCs. The source of these receptors is a male donor in good health and CMV-seropositive. CDR3s include the opening cysteine and the closing phenylalanine or tryptophan. Each record gives: D gene, V gene, clone size, J gene, CDR3 DNA, CDR3 protein. D genes are given only for firm matches. The listing skips clone size in some rows; elsewhere it reads once, few, many or a size class.

d_gene: -
v_gene: TRBV5-5
abundance: -
j_gene: TRBJ1-2
CDR3nt: TGTGCCAGCAGCTTGGGGGTGGGTGGCAGGAACTATGGCTACACCTTC
CDR3aa: CASSLGVGGRNYGYTF

d_gene: -
v_gene: TRBV2
abundance: -
j_gene: TRBJ2-3
CDR3nt: TGTGCCAGCAGTGAGGAGGAGCTAGGGAGGACAGATACGCAGTATTTT
CDR3aa: CASSEEELGRTDTQYF

d_gene: TRBD1
v_gene: TRBV7-2
abundance: once
j_gene: TRBJ1-4
CDR3nt: TGTGCCAGCAGCAAGACAGGGGGGGATGAAAAACTGTTTTTT
CDR3aa: CASSKTGGDEKLFF

d_gene: TRBD1
v_gene: TRBV6-1
abundance: once
j_gene: TRBJ2-5
CDR3nt: TGTGCCAGCGGACAGGGTATTATGGGGACCCAGTACTTC
CDR3aa: CASGQGIMGTQYF

d_gene: TRBD1
v_gene: TRBV19
abundance: -
j_gene: TRBJ2-1
CDR3nt: TGTGCCAGTAGTTCCGGGACAGGGATATACAATGAGCAGTTCTTC
CDR3aa: CASSSGTGIYNEQFF

d_gene: TRBD2
v_gene: TRBV27
abundance: -
j_gene: TRBJ2-1
CDR3nt: TGTGCCAGCAGTTTAACTAGCGGTGAGCAGTTCTTC
CDR3aa: CASSLTSGEQFF

d_gene: -
v_gene: TRBV30
abundance: -
j_gene: TRBJ1-6
CDR3nt: TGTGCCTGGAGTGTGGTATCGGGTTCCAACTCACCCCTCCACTTT
CDR3aa: CAWSVVSGSNSPLHF

d_gene: -
v_gene: TRBV7-2
abundance: -
j_gene: TRBJ1-1
CDR3nt: TGTGCCAGCAGCTTAGAGCTGAACACTGAAGCTTTCTTT
CDR3aa: CASSLELNTEAFF

d_gene: -
v_gene: TRBV25-1
abundance: once
j_gene: TRBJ2-5
CDR3nt: TGTGCCAGCAGTGAATTATTGGAGACCCAGTACTTC
CDR3aa: CASSELLETQYF

d_gene: TRBD1
v_gene: TRBV2
abundance: -
j_gene: TRBJ1-3
CDR3nt: TGTGCCAGCAGCGAGACAGGGTTTAACTCTGGAAACACCATATATTTT
CDR3aa: CASSETGFNSGNTIYF

d_gene: TRBD1
v_gene: TRBV18
abundance: -
j_gene: TRBJ1-5
CDR3nt: TGTGCCAGCTCAGGACAGGGGGCCAGGGGCAATCAGCCCCAGCATTTT
CDR3aa: CASSGQGARGNQPQHF

d_gene: -
v_gene: TRBV29-1
abundance: -
j_gene: TRBJ2-7
CDR3nt: TGCAGCGTTGCAACAGGCACCTACGAGCAGTACTTC
CDR3aa: CSVATGTYEQYF

d_gene: -
v_gene: TRBV28
abundance: -
j_gene: TRBJ1-2
CDR3nt: TGTGCCAGCAGTTTCCGGGGGGAGGATGGCTACACCTTC
CDR3aa: CASSFRGEDGYTF

d_gene: TRBD2
v_gene: TRBV5-1
abundance: -
j_gene: TRBJ2-1
CDR3nt: TGCGCCAGCAGCTTGGCTAGCGGTAAGAATGAGCAGTTCTTC
CDR3aa: CASSLASGKNEQFF

d_gene: -
v_gene: TRBV11-2
abundance: -
j_gene: TRBJ2-1
CDR3nt: TGTGCCAGCAGCTCGCTGGGGCAGCAGTTCTTC
CDR3aa: CASSSLGQQFF

d_gene: TRBD1
v_gene: TRBV5-6
abundance: -
j_gene: TRBJ1-6
CDR3nt: TGTGCCAGCAGCAATGACAGGGGAGCTAATTCACCCCTCCACTTT
CDR3aa: CASSNDRGANSPLHF

d_gene: -
v_gene: TRBV5-1
abundance: -
j_gene: TRBJ1-2
CDR3nt: TGCGCCGGCAGCTTGAATGCAGGGAATAACTATGGCTACACCTTC
CDR3aa: CAGSLNAGNNYGYTF

d_gene: TRBD1
v_gene: TRBV5-6
abundance: -
j_gene: TRBJ1-2
CDR3nt: TGTGCCAGCAGCTTGGATATCAGGGGGGTATCGAGCGGCTACACCTTC
CDR3aa: CASSLDIRGVSSGYTF

d_gene: TRBD1
v_gene: TRBV6-1
abundance: -
j_gene: TRBJ2-2
CDR3nt: TGTGCCAGCGACAGGGTTAGCGGGGAGCTGTTTTTT
CDR3aa: CASDRVSGELFF

d_gene: TRBD1
v_gene: TRBV16
abundance: -
j_gene: TRBJ1-2
CDR3nt: TGTGCCAGCAGCCAAAATAGACAGGGGGATGGCTACACCTTC
CDR3aa: CASSQNRQGDGYTF

d_gene: -
v_gene: TRBV6-5
abundance: few
j_gene: TRBJ2-7
CDR3nt: TGTGCCAGCAGTGAATCCCCAGGGAACGAGCAGTACTTC
CDR3aa: CASSESPGNEQYF

d_gene: TRBD1
v_gene: TRBV7-8
abundance: -
j_gene: TRBJ1-2
CDR3nt: TGTGCCAGCAGCCCTGATTACAGGGGTCCTACAGACTATGGCTACACCTTC
CDR3aa: CASSPDYRGPTDYGYTF

d_gene: TRBD1
v_gene: TRBV7-9
abundance: -
j_gene: TRBJ1-1
CDR3nt: TGTGCCAGCAGCTTAATTTGGTCAGGGGCAGGGGGCAAGATCACTGAAGCTTTCTTT
CDR3aa: CASSLIWSGAGGKITEAFF

d_gene: -
v_gene: TRBV5-4
abundance: -
j_gene: TRBJ2-5
CDR3nt: TGTGCCAGCAGCTTGCAGGATCAAGAGACCCAGTACTTC
CDR3aa: CASSLQDQETQYF

d_gene: -
v_gene: TRBV2
abundance: -
j_gene: TRBJ2-3
CDR3nt: TGTGCCAGCAGGGATCCGGGTGGGACAGATACGCAGTATTTT
CDR3aa: CASRDPGGTDTQYF

d_gene: TRBD1
v_gene: TRBV28
abundance: -
j_gene: TRBJ2-7
CDR3nt: TGTGCCAGCACCACCCCCGGACAGGGCTACGAGCAGTACTTC
CDR3aa: CASTTPGQGYEQYF

d_gene: TRBD2
v_gene: TRBV28
abundance: -
j_gene: TRBJ2-7
CDR3nt: TGTGCCAGCAGTTTGCGGGGGGACTTTTACGAGCAGTACTTC
CDR3aa: CASSLRGDFYEQYF

d_gene: -
v_gene: TRBV19
abundance: -
j_gene: TRBJ2-1
CDR3nt: TGTGCCAGTAGTTTCGAGGGCATCAATGAGCAGTTCTTC
CDR3aa: CASSFEGINEQFF

d_gene: TRBD2
v_gene: TRBV11-2
abundance: -
j_gene: TRBJ2-1
CDR3nt: TGTGCCAGCAGCTTAAATCGGCGAGCGGGATACAATGAGCAGTTCTTC
CDR3aa: CASSLNRRAGYNEQFF

d_gene: TRBD1
v_gene: TRBV2
abundance: -
j_gene: TRBJ1-1
CDR3nt: TGTGCCAGCAAGAACAGGGGGCATCGAACTGAAGCTTTCTTT
CDR3aa: CASKNRGHRTEAFF

d_gene: TRBD1
v_gene: TRBV5-4
abundance: -
j_gene: TRBJ1-2
CDR3nt: TGTGCCAGCACTCCGGGACAGACTAACTATGGCTACACCTTC
CDR3aa: CASTPGQTNYGYTF

d_gene: -
v_gene: TRBV2
abundance: -
j_gene: TRBJ2-1
CDR3nt: TGTGCCAGCAGTGTAGACCCGGCCGGGATCAATGAGCAGTTCTTC
CDR3aa: CASSVDPAGINEQFF

d_gene: TRBD1
v_gene: TRBV28
abundance: -
j_gene: TRBJ1-3
CDR3nt: TGTGCCAGCAGCTTACAGGGGACTGGAAACACCATATATTTT
CDR3aa: CASSLQGTGNTIYF

d_gene: -
v_gene: TRBV4-2
abundance: few
j_gene: TRBJ1-5
CDR3nt: TGTGCCAGCAGCCAAGATCAGGCCAGTGGGGCCCAGCCCCAGCATTTT
CDR3aa: CASSQDQASGAQPQHF

d_gene: TRBD2
v_gene: TRBV4-1
abundance: -
j_gene: TRBJ2-3
CDR3nt: TGCGCCAGCAGCCGGACTAGCGGGAGTACAGATACGCAGTATTTT
CDR3aa: CASSRTSGSTDTQYF

d_gene: TRBD1
v_gene: TRBV7-9
abundance: -
j_gene: TRBJ1-2
CDR3nt: TGTGCCAGCAGCTTAGGGACAGGGACCTATGGCTACACCTTC
CDR3aa: CASSLGTGTYGYTF

d_gene: -
v_gene: TRBV5-5
abundance: -
j_gene: TRBJ2-7
CDR3nt: TGTGCCAGCAGCTTCCGGACACTCTACGAGCAGTACTTC
CDR3aa: CASSFRTLYEQYF

d_gene: TRBD1
v_gene: TRBV6-5
abundance: -
j_gene: TRBJ1-1
CDR3nt: TGTGCCAGCAGTAACTCACAGGGGTACACTGAAGCTTTCTTT
CDR3aa: CASSNSQGYTEAFF

d_gene: -
v_gene: TRBV19
abundance: once
j_gene: TRBJ1-5
CDR3nt: TGTGCCAGTAGTATACGAGGGGGGCCCCAGCATTTT
CDR3aa: CASSIRGGPQHF

d_gene: -
v_gene: TRBV4-1
abundance: -
j_gene: TRBJ1-1
CDR3nt: TGCGCCAGCAGCCCACAAAAGGGAGGCACTGAAGCTTTCTTT
CDR3aa: CASSPQKGGTEAFF

d_gene: TRBD1
v_gene: TRBV6-6
abundance: -
j_gene: TRBJ2-3
CDR3nt: TGTGCCAGCAGTAGGGACAGGGATACAGATACGCAGTATTTT
CDR3aa: CASSRDRDTDTQYF

d_gene: TRBD1
v_gene: TRBV6-5
abundance: -
j_gene: TRBJ1-6
CDR3nt: TGTGCCAGCAGTGTCGACAGGGTTGGTAATTCACCCCTCCACTTT
CDR3aa: CASSVDRVGNSPLHF

d_gene: -
v_gene: TRBV28
abundance: few
j_gene: TRBJ2-4
CDR3nt: TGTGCCACCGTTCAGGGGTTAGCCAAAAACATTCAGTACTTC
CDR3aa: CATVQGLAKNIQYF

d_gene: TRBD2
v_gene: TRBV10-3
abundance: -
j_gene: TRBJ2-7
CDR3nt: TGTGCCATCAGTGATCAGGGCGGGAGAAGGAACGAGCAGTACTTC
CDR3aa: CAISDQGGRRNEQYF

d_gene: -
v_gene: TRBV7-7
abundance: -
j_gene: TRBJ1-3
CDR3nt: TGTGCCAGCAGCGTAGGGGACAACTCTGGAAACACCATATATTTT
CDR3aa: CASSVGDNSGNTIYF

d_gene: -
v_gene: TRBV28
abundance: -
j_gene: TRBJ2-1
CDR3nt: TGTGCCAGCGAAAGTCTAACCGGCCCGGAGGCTAGCTCCTACAATGAGCAGTTCTTC
CDR3aa: CASESLTGPEASSYNEQFF

d_gene: -
v_gene: TRBV9
abundance: -
j_gene: TRBJ1-4
CDR3nt: TGTGCCAGCAGCGTAGGGACAGCAACTAATGAAAAACTGTTTTTT
CDR3aa: CASSVGTATNEKLFF

d_gene: -
v_gene: TRBV19
abundance: -
j_gene: TRBJ2-1
CDR3nt: TGTGCCAGTAGTATAGATCGGAGCGGGCCCTCCTACAATGAGCAGTTCTTC
CDR3aa: CASSIDRSGPSYNEQFF

d_gene: TRBD1
v_gene: TRBV29-1
abundance: -
j_gene: TRBJ2-7
CDR3nt: TGCAGCGTTGGGACAGGGGCGGGTGGCGAGCAGTACTTC
CDR3aa: CSVGTGAGGEQYF

d_gene: TRBD1
v_gene: TRBV2
abundance: few
j_gene: TRBJ1-2
CDR3nt: TGTGCCAGCACCCGGACAGGTCGGGGCTACACCTTC
CDR3aa: CASTRTGRGYTF

d_gene: -
v_gene: TRBV19
abundance: -
j_gene: TRBJ2-2
CDR3nt: TGTGCCAGTAGTGTGGCTCGGGACACCGGGGAGCTGTTTTTT
CDR3aa: CASSVARDTGELFF

d_gene: -
v_gene: TRBV4-1
abundance: -
j_gene: TRBJ1-6
CDR3nt: TGCGCCAGCAGCCAAGAGGCCCTACTAAATTCACCCCTCCACTTT
CDR3aa: CASSQEALLNSPLHF

d_gene: TRBD1
v_gene: TRBV6-6
abundance: few
j_gene: TRBJ1-1
CDR3nt: TGTGCCAGCAGTCGGAGGGACAGGGGGAAAGGAACTGAAGCTTTCTTT
CDR3aa: CASSRRDRGKGTEAFF

d_gene: TRBD1
v_gene: TRBV2
abundance: -
j_gene: TRBJ1-4
CDR3nt: TGTGCCAGCACCGAAAGGGGGACAGGGGGTGAAAAACTGTTTTTT
CDR3aa: CASTERGTGGEKLFF

d_gene: -
v_gene: TRBV6-5
abundance: -
j_gene: TRBJ1-1
CDR3nt: TGTGCCAGCAGTTACTCTCGGGTCCAGAACACTGAAGCTTTTTTT
CDR3aa: CASSYSRVQNTEAFF

d_gene: TRBD2
v_gene: TRBV28
abundance: once
j_gene: TRBJ2-7
CDR3nt: TGTGCCAGCAGTTTAAGGGAGGGCCCATACGAGCAGTACTTC
CDR3aa: CASSLREGPYEQYF

d_gene: -
v_gene: TRBV6-6
abundance: -
j_gene: TRBJ2-5
CDR3nt: TGTGCCAGCAGGGCCAGGGCAGGCAAAGAGACCCAGTACTTC
CDR3aa: CASRARAGKETQYF

d_gene: -
v_gene: TRBV6-5
abundance: once
j_gene: TRBJ1-2
CDR3nt: TGTGCCAGCAGCTTACAGGGCGGCTATGGCTACACCTTC
CDR3aa: CASSLQGGYGYTF

d_gene: -
v_gene: TRBV4-1
abundance: few
j_gene: TRBJ1-4
CDR3nt: TGCGCCAGCAGCCAAGAGGGGGACATCAAGTGGGAAAAACTGTTTTTT
CDR3aa: CASSQEGDIKWEKLFF